These 20 T cell receptor beta chains originate from one sample sequenced in a study of stem cell transplantation in POMP-related autoinflammatory disease. Libraries were prepared by immunoSEQ multiplex PCR; TCRdb keeps only in-frame clonotypes and omits some of them. The table includes more than 4,000 clones, about 92% detected once. The sequencing here drew on CD8+ T cells from PBMCs, taken after stem cell transplantation. The receptors originated from a human patient with POMP-related autoinflammation and immune dysregulation (PRAID). Some T cells may arise from the graft donor.

The rearrangement joins TRBV7-8 to TRBJ2-5; no clear D gene. Trimming removed 0 bases at V and 5 bases at J, with 4 bases between. Looked up from germline, CDR1 is SGHVS and CDR2 is FQNEAQ. The CDR3 spans 12 residues. The DNA of the CDR3 is TGTGCCAGCAGCTTAGCTGGGGAGACCCAGTACTTC. Its protein product is CASSLAGETQYF. Full variable domain (rest looked up from reference TRBV7-8 and TRBJ2-5): GAGVSQSPRYKVAKRGQDVALRCDPISGHVSLFWYQQALGQGPEFLTYFQNEAQLDKSGLPSDRFFAERPEGSVSTLKIQRTQQEDSAVYLCASSLAGETQYFGPGTRLLVL.

The CDR3 spells CASSLATGTLDEQYF. CDR3 nucleotide sequence: TGTGCCAGCAGCTTAGCGACAGGGACTTTGGACGAGCAGTACTTC. The J gene is TRBJ2-7, the V gene TRBV11-2; D perhaps matches TRBD1 (7 bases). Germline CDR1 is SGHAT and CDR2 is FQNNGV. Trimming took 1 base from V and 5 from J, leaving 15 bases between them. CDR3 length: 15 residues.

The rearrangement uses TRBV6-2 or TRBV6-3 and TRBJ1-5; D is undetermined. CDR1 and CDR2 (germline): MNHEY, SVGEGT. Trimming took 1 base from V and 0 from J, leaving 10 bases between them. The CDR3 is 16 amino acids. This CDR3 reads CASSYLRLGSNQPQHF. DNA for the CDR3: TGTGCCAGCAGTTACTTGAGACTAGGTAGCAATCAGCCCCAGCATTTT.

The chain has TRBV7-9 and TRBJ2-7; the match to TRBD2 covers 14 bases. Germline V gene data show CDR1 as SEHNR and CDR2 as FQNEAQ (reference sequence). The trim removed 1 base at V and 6 bases at J, leaving 8 bases unmatched. The CDR3 has 17 amino acids. CDR3 DNA sequence: TGTGCCAGCAGCTTAGTCGTGCGACTAGCGGGAGGGGGCGAGCAGTACTTC. It is translated as CASSLVVRLAGGGEQYF.

The V call is TRBV4-3, the J call TRBJ2-7; 8 bases fit TRBD2. This CDR3 comprises 16 residues. The ends lost 0 bases at V and 3 bases at J; junction bases unmatched: 7. CDR1 is LGHNA and CDR2 is YSLEER in the germline V gene. The CDR3 nucleotides are TGCGCCAGCAGCCAAGATCGGGGGGGTGGCTTCTACGAGCAGTACTTC. Protein: CASSQDRGGGFYEQYF.

V gene TRBV2 combines with J gene TRBJ2-5; weak D call: TRBD1 (5 bases). The V end was cut by 5 bases, the J end by 4 bases, with 11 bases between. The CDR3 is 13 amino acids. Germline CDR1 reads SNHLY; CDR2 reads FYNNEI. CDR3 residues: CASSPLGRETQYF. The CDR3 DNA reads TGTGCCAGCAGTCCTTTGGGGCGAGAGACCCAGTACTTC.

The chain combines TRBV4-1 with TRBJ2-7; 9 bases are a match to TRBD2. Germline V gene data show CDR1 as MGHRA and CDR2 as YSYEKL. V gave up 1 base and J gave up 3 bases; unmatched junction bases: 4. The CDR3 runs to 15 residues. The CDR3 nucleotides are TGCGCCAGCAGCCAAGTTCAGCGGGAGGTCTACGAGCAGTACTTC. Translating gives CASSQVQREVYEQYF.

V gene TRBV2 combines with J gene TRBJ2-1; D gene unclear. V lost 0 bases and J 6 bases, leaving 12 bases between the germline ends. There are 15 residues in the CDR3. The germline V gene encodes CDR1 SNHLY and CDR2 FYNNEI. CDR3 sequence reads: CASSEALTELNEQFF. The CDR3 DNA is TGTGCCAGCAGTGAAGCGCTTACAGAGCTCAATGAGCAGTTCTTC.

The chain is built from TRBV19 and TRBJ1-3, with D perhaps TRBD1 (5 bases). The V end lost 3 bases, the J end lost 0 bases, and 15 bases lay between the germline ends. Germline V gene sequence: CDR1 LNHDA, CDR2 SQIVND (reference sequence). This CDR3 comprises 17 residues. CDR3 region: CASSIRADISSGNTIYF. CDR3 sequence (DNA): TGTGCCAGTAGTATTCGGGCGGACATAAGCTCTGGAAACACCATATATTTT.

The chain employs TRBV5-1 and TRBJ2-2, with 8 bases matching TRBD2. The V and J ends lost 1 base and 6 bases, in that order; junction bases with no gene match: 5. This CDR3 is 15 amino acids long. The germline gives CDR1 SGHRS, CDR2 YFSETQ. For the CDR3, the DNA is TGCGCCAGCAGCTTGACGGGAGGGCCCTCCGGGGAGCTGTTTTTT. Amino acid sequence: CASSLTGGPSGELFF.

On this clone itself: An end of the junction differs from the germline gene, which may be a read error. The chain carries TRBV19 and TRBJ1-2, with a tentative D call TRBD1 (6 bases). CDR1 LNHDA and CDR2 SQIVND come from the germline V gene (reference sequence). The CDR3 spans 11 residues. The CDR3 nucleotides read TGTGCCAGTAGTATAAGCCGGGACATCTCCTTC. Protein: CASSISRDISF.

This clone was picked up a small number of times. The chain is built from TRBV7-8 and TRBJ1-1, with D maybe TRBD1 (5 bases). The CDR3 runs to 14 residues. The germline V gene has CDR1 SGHVS and CDR2 FQNEAQ. The V end lost 1 base, the J end lost 1 base, and 7 bases lay between the germline ends. CDR3 nucleotides: TGTGCCAGCAGCTTAGGGGGCTCGAACACTGAAGCTTTCTTT. It translates to CASSLGGSNTEAFF.

V is TRBV10-2 and J is TRBJ1-1; D gene uncertain. CDR1 and CDR2 (germline): WSHSY, SAAADI. V gave up 3 bases and J gave up 0 bases, with 11 bases separating them. The CDR3 contains 15 residues. CDR3 protein: CASSDPIGVNTEAFF. CDR3 sequence (DNA): TGCGCCAGCAGTGACCCTATCGGGGTGAACACTGAAGCTTTCTTT.

The chain recombines TRBV6-1 with TRBJ2-7; D call uncertain. V shed 0 bases and J shed 2 bases, with 2 bases lying between them. In germline, CDR1 is MNHNS, CDR2 SASEGT. The CDR3 length is 12 residues. The CDR3 DNA is TGTGCCAGCAGTGAAGCTACCTACGAGCAGTACTTC. Its protein is CASSEATYEQYF.

V gene TRBV30 combines with J gene TRBJ2-7; weak D call: TRBD1 (6 bases). Germline CDR1 and CDR2: GTSNPN and SVGIG (reference sequence). Trimming stripped 2 bases from V and 3 bases from J, with 14 bases between. The CDR3 is 14 residues long. Here the CDR3 reads CAWSTRTELYEQYF. CDR3 in DNA: TGTGCCTGGAGTACCAGGACAGAACTCTACGAGCAGTACTTC.

The chain carries TRBV7-9 and TRBJ2-1; 7 positions agree with TRBD2. Germline loops: CDR1 SEHNR, CDR2 FQNEAQ (reference sequence). V was pared by 4 bases and J by 9 bases, with 12 bases of the junction left unmatched. The CDR3 covers 15 residues. The CDR3 sequence: CASSSPGLPAVEQFF. CDR3 bases: TGTGCCAGCAGCTCGCCGGGACTACCAGCAGTTGAGCAGTTCTTC. Full variable domain (remainder filled in from reference TRBV7-9 and TRBJ2-1): DTGVSQNPRHKITKRGQNVTFRCDPISEHNRLYWYRQTLGQGPEFLTYFQNEAQLEKSRLLSDRFSAERPKGSFSTLEIQRTEQGDSAMYLCASSSPGLPAVEQFFGPGTRLTVL.

The genes are TRBV7-6 and TRBJ2-5; possible D gene TRBD2, 5 bases. The ends were cut back, 0 bases at V and 4 bases at J, with 9 bases in the middle. The length of the CDR3 is 14 residues. Germline lookup yields CDR1 SGHVS and CDR2 FNYEAQ. The CDR3 region is CASSLAGVIETQYF. The CDR3 region has the DNA TGTGCCAGCAGCTTAGCGGGAGTGATAGAGACCCAGTACTTC.

The V and J genes are TRBV29-1 and TRBJ2-7; 7 nucleotides line up with TRBD2. The CDR3 extends over 16 amino acids. Germline CDR1 is SQVTM and CDR2 is ANQGSEA. V lost 5 bases, J lost 2 bases, and 15 bases stayed unmatched. The CDR3 region is CSVFGGSPTGAYEQYF. The DNA for the CDR3 is TGCAGCGTTTTTGGCGGGAGCCCCACAGGAGCCTACGAGCAGTACTTC.

The chain carries TRBV11-2 and TRBJ2-7; no clear D gene. The CDR3 totals 14 residues. The germline V gene has CDR1 SGHAT and CDR2 FQNNGV. Trimming stripped 1 base from V and 4 bases from J, with 11 bases between. CDR3 sequence reads: CASSLGPDRYEQYF. The CDR3 DNA reads as TGTGCCAGCAGCTTAGGGCCCGATCGTTACGAGCAGTACTTC.

This rearrangement joins TRBV2 to TRBJ2-3, with D perhaps matching TRBD1 (7 bases). This CDR3 contains 11 residues. Germline CDR1 reads SNHLY; CDR2 reads FYNNEI. V lost 10 bases and J 6 bases, leaving 11 bases between the germline ends. The CDR3 nucleotides read TGTGCCACACCAGGGGGGGATACGCAGTATTTT. It translates to CATPGGDTQYF.